This T cell receptor beta chain is drawn from a study of cytomegalovirus exposure and HLA in healthy donors. PCR involved 60 Vbeta and 13 Jbeta primers. Sequencing was performed with immunoSEQ multiplex PCR; in TCRdb, only in-frame clones are kept and a portion is missing. The sample has roughly 150,000 clones, over 60% seen once. Looked up from germline, CDR1 is MGHRA and CDR2 is YSYEKL. The CDR3 sequence is 12 residues long. Trimming shortened V by 1 base and J by 8 bases, and 8 bases separated the two germline ends. Study conclusions and caveats: Cytomegalovirus association was listed for approximately 150 TCR beta chains. Most of the CMV-associated TCR beta chains (in a later analysis) appeared to be HLA-restricted. As immune exposure information, only CMV serostatus was available. Later examination showed HLA-associated TCR beta chains had greater clonal expansion than equally common others.

Note on this clone: Its antigen is still unknown.

The sample taken for sequencing was PBMCs. The V gene is TRBV4-1, the J gene TRBJ1-1; D gene unclear. The TCR sequence derives from a male donor in good health and CMV-seronegative. As DNA, the CDR3 is TGCGCCAGCAGCCAAGTTGGGGAGGAAGCTTTCTTT. Encoded protein: CASSQVGEEAFF.